This is a list of T cell receptor beta chains from one sample in a study of CD8+CD57+ T cells in acquired aplastic anemia. TCRdb reprocessed the reads with MiXCR, giving one entry per CDR3 protein. This sample has 40,000 to 45,000 distinct CDR3 sequences, with approximately 67% found just once. The sequencing sample was made of sorted CD4+, CD8+, or CD8+CD57+ T cells (not recorded which) from PBMCs. Receptors were obtained from a human donor in good health, serving as a control. The CDR3 runs from the conserved cysteine through the conserved F or W. The order of the fields is clone size, V gene, D gene, J gene, CDR3 length, CDR3 protein, CDR3 DNA. D genes are given only for firm matches. Only some rows state a clone size, as once, few, many or a class for expanded clones.

clone_size: -
v_call: TRBV20-1
d_call: -
j_call: TRBJ2-3
cdr3_length: 13
cdr3_aa: CSATPGDVDTQYF
cdr3_nt: TGCAGTGCTACCCCTGGGGATGTGGATACGCAGTATTTT

clone_size: many
v_call: TRBV20-1
d_call: TRBD2
j_call: TRBJ2-1
cdr3_length: 16
cdr3_aa: CSARALAGGEINEQFF
cdr3_nt: TGCAGTGCTAGAGCTCTAGCGGGGGGGGAGATCAATGAGCAGTTCTTC

clone_size: -
v_call: TRBV7-7
d_call: -
j_call: TRBJ2-3
cdr3_length: 13
cdr3_aa: CASSMGGTDTQYF
cdr3_nt: TGTGCTAGCAGCATGGGGGGCACAGATACGCAGTATTTT

clone_size: -
v_call: TRBV6-1
d_call: TRBD1
j_call: TRBJ1-6
cdr3_length: 14
cdr3_aa: CASNPTGVTSPLHF
cdr3_nt: TGTGCCAGCAACCCGACAGGGGTAACCTCACCCCTCCACTTT

clone_size: -
v_call: TRBV15
d_call: -
j_call: TRBJ1-5
cdr3_length: 14
cdr3_aa: CATSRDLGQQPQHF
cdr3_nt: TGTGCCACCAGCAGAGACCTGGGCCAACAGCCCCAGCATTTT

clone_size: many
v_call: TRBV30
d_call: -
j_call: TRBJ2-5
cdr3_length: 16
cdr3_aa: CAWSVPLVGAQETQYF
cdr3_nt: TGTGCCTGGAGTGTACCCCTTGTCGGAGCCCAAGAGACCCAGTACTTC

clone_size: once
v_call: TRBV19
d_call: TRBD2
j_call: TRBJ2-5
cdr3_length: 14
cdr3_aa: CASSTPGLQETQYF
cdr3_nt: TGTGCCAGTAGTACTCCGGGACTACAAGAGACCCAGTACTTC

clone_size: -
v_call: TRBV10-3
d_call: TRBD2
j_call: TRBJ2-3
cdr3_length: 17
cdr3_aa: CAISEVVASGRTDTQYF
cdr3_nt: TGTGCCATCAGTGAGGTCGTGGCTAGCGGGCGCACGGATACGCAGTATTTT

clone_size: -
v_call: TRBV20-1
d_call: -
j_call: TRBJ2-5
cdr3_length: 15
cdr3_aa: CSARSHTGRQETQYF
cdr3_nt: TGCAGTGCCCGATCGCATACGGGACGCCAAGAGACCCAGTACTTC

clone_size: -
v_call: TRBV20-1
d_call: -
j_call: TRBJ1-6
cdr3_length: 14
cdr3_aa: CSARDGGFGSPLHF
cdr3_nt: TGCAGTGCTAGAGACGGGGGGTTCGGGTCACCCCTCCACTTT

clone_size: few
v_call: TRBV25-1
d_call: -
j_call: TRBJ2-3
cdr3_length: 15
cdr3_aa: CASSRASAHTDTQYF
cdr3_nt: TGTGCCAGCAGTAGAGCTAGCGCACACACAGATACGCAGTATTTT

clone_size: -
v_call: TRBV7-2
d_call: -
j_call: TRBJ1-5
cdr3_length: 12
cdr3_aa: CASSLPNQPQHF
cdr3_nt: TGTGCCAGCAGCTTGCCGAATCAGCCCCAGCATTTT

clone_size: -
v_call: TRBV2
d_call: -
j_call: TRBJ1-5
cdr3_length: 13
cdr3_aa: CASSANSNQPQHF
cdr3_nt: TGTGCCAGCAGTGCCAATAGCAATCAGCCCCAGCATTTT

clone_size: -
v_call: TRBV15
d_call: -
j_call: TRBJ1-2
cdr3_length: 14
cdr3_aa: CATSRDQTGYGYTF
cdr3_nt: TGTGCCACCAGCAGAGATCAAACAGGGTACGGCTACACCTTC

clone_size: -
v_call: TRBV24-1
d_call: -
j_call: TRBJ2-3
cdr3_length: 16
cdr3_aa: CATSEPGTVGPDTQYF
cdr3_nt: TGTGCCACCAGTGAGCCCGGGACGGTGGGTCCAGATACGCAGTATTTT

clone_size: -
v_call: TRBV20-1
d_call: -
j_call: TRBJ2-7
cdr3_length: 14
cdr3_aa: CSPTDDTVSYEQYF
cdr3_nt: TGCAGTCCGACCGATGACACTGTCTCCTACGAGCAGTACTTC

clone_size: many
v_call: TRBV28
d_call: -
j_call: TRBJ1-6
cdr3_length: 17
cdr3_aa: CARTATSRSSYNSPLHF
cdr3_nt: TGTGCCAGGACCGCGACATCCCGTAGCTCCTATAATTCACCCCTCCACTTT

clone_size: -
v_call: TRBV29-1
d_call: TRBD1
j_call: TRBJ2-7
cdr3_length: 13
cdr3_aa: CSVTGRNSYEQYF
cdr3_nt: TGCAGCGTGACAGGGCGGAACTCCTACGAGCAGTACTTC

clone_size: -
v_call: TRBV29-1
d_call: TRBD1
j_call: TRBJ2-7
cdr3_length: 14
cdr3_aa: CSVAGTGTTYEQYF
cdr3_nt: TGCAGCGTTGCGGGGACAGGGACCACCTACGAGCAGTACTTC

clone_size: once
v_call: TRBV20-1
d_call: -
j_call: TRBJ1-6
cdr3_length: 15
cdr3_aa: CSALQETGEGSPLHF
cdr3_nt: TGCAGTGCCCTACAGGAAACGGGGGAGGGTTCACCCCTCCACTTT

clone_size: few
v_call: TRBV19
d_call: TRBD2
j_call: TRBJ2-7
cdr3_length: 15
cdr3_aa: CASKSLAGESYEQYF
cdr3_nt: TGTGCCAGTAAGTCCTTAGCGGGAGAGTCCTACGAGCAGTACTTC

clone_size: -
v_call: TRBV15
d_call: -
j_call: TRBJ2-7
cdr3_length: 15
cdr3_aa: CASSESVGAMGEQYF
cdr3_nt: TGTGCCAGCAGTGAATCTGTAGGGGCGATGGGCGAGCAGTACTTC

clone_size: many
v_call: TRBV4-3
d_call: TRBD1
j_call: TRBJ1-1
cdr3_length: 17
cdr3_aa: CASSQEGTGGWNTEAFF
cdr3_nt: TGCGCCAGCAGCCAAGAAGGAACAGGGGGATGGAACACTGAAGCTTTCTTT

clone_size: -
v_call: TRBV7-6
d_call: -
j_call: TRBJ2-7
cdr3_length: 14
cdr3_aa: CASSSSAVRLEQYF
cdr3_nt: TGTGCCAGCAGCTCCTCGGCAGTTCGACTCGAGCAGTACTTC

clone_size: -
v_call: TRBV29-1
d_call: TRBD1
j_call: TRBJ2-1
cdr3_length: 13
cdr3_aa: CSIITGGYNEQFF
cdr3_nt: TGCAGCATTATTACAGGGGGCTACAATGAGCAGTTCTTC

clone_size: -
v_call: TRBV10-1
d_call: TRBD1
j_call: TRBJ1-6
cdr3_length: 16
cdr3_aa: CASSEDPGQDNSPLHF
cdr3_nt: TGCGCCAGCAGTGAGGATCCGGGACAGGACAATTCACCCCTCCACTTT

clone_size: -
v_call: TRBV19
d_call: -
j_call: TRBJ1-1
cdr3_length: 15
cdr3_aa: CATIPRATQDTEAFF
cdr3_nt: TGTGCCACCATTCCCCGGGCCACTCAGGACACTGAAGCTTTCTTT

clone_size: -
v_call: TRBV9
d_call: -
j_call: TRBJ1-5
cdr3_length: 13
cdr3_aa: CASSVGEGQPQHF
cdr3_nt: TGTGCCAGCAGCGTAGGGGAGGGGCAGCCCCAGCATTTT

clone_size: -
v_call: TRBV19
d_call: TRBD2
j_call: TRBJ2-7
cdr3_length: 15
cdr3_aa: CASSPGLASYYEQYF
cdr3_nt: TGTGCCAGTAGTCCGGGACTAGCGTCCTACTACGAGCAGTACTTC

clone_size: many
v_call: TRBV27
d_call: TRBD2
j_call: TRBJ2-1
cdr3_length: 14
cdr3_aa: CASSLGEGLHEQFF
cdr3_nt: TGTGCCAGCAGTTTAGGGGAGGGACTCCATGAGCAGTTCTTC

clone_size: medium-sized
v_call: TRBV19
d_call: -
j_call: TRBJ2-1
cdr3_length: 14
cdr3_aa: CASSISRSYNEQFF
cdr3_nt: TGTGCCAGTAGTATATCGCGGTCCTACAATGAGCAGTTCTTC

clone_size: -
v_call: TRBV20-1
d_call: -
j_call: TRBJ2-3
cdr3_length: 15
cdr3_aa: CSAIDRASGTDTQYF
cdr3_nt: TGCAGTGCTATTGACAGAGCCTCCGGCACAGATACGCAGTATTTT

clone_size: -
v_call: TRBV2
d_call: -
j_call: TRBJ2-5
cdr3_length: 11
cdr3_aa: CASSDGGTQYF
cdr3_nt: TGTGCCAGCAGCGATGGGGGGACCCAGTACTTC

clone_size: -
v_call: TRBV7-8
d_call: -
j_call: TRBJ1-1
cdr3_length: 13
cdr3_aa: CASSLDRHTEAFF
cdr3_nt: TGTGCCAGCAGCCTAGACAGGCACACTGAAGCTTTCTTT

clone_size: -
v_call: TRBV2
d_call: TRBD1
j_call: TRBJ2-7
cdr3_length: 15
cdr3_aa: CASSFTTGGYYEQYF
cdr3_nt: TGTGCCAGCAGCTTCACGACAGGGGGGTACTACGAGCAGTACTTC

clone_size: -
v_call: TRBV10-2
d_call: -
j_call: TRBJ2-7
cdr3_length: 14
cdr3_aa: CASSPRGTDYEQYF
cdr3_nt: TGCGCCAGCTCACCGAGAGGGACCGACTACGAGCAGTACTTC

clone_size: -
v_call: TRBV19
d_call: TRBD1
j_call: TRBJ1-6
cdr3_length: 14
cdr3_aa: CASRGTRGESPLHF
cdr3_nt: TGTGCCAGTAGAGGTACCAGGGGGGAATCACCCCTCCACTTT

clone_size: -
v_call: TRBV7-2
d_call: TRBD1
j_call: TRBJ1-2
cdr3_length: 13
cdr3_aa: CASSPDREYGYTF
cdr3_nt: TGTGCCAGCAGCCCCGACAGGGAATATGGCTACACCTTC

clone_size: -
v_call: TRBV10-1
d_call: -
j_call: TRBJ2-2
cdr3_length: 13
cdr3_aa: CASSTTNTGELFF
cdr3_nt: TGCGCCAGTTCGACTACGAACACCGGGGAGCTGTTTTTT

clone_size: -
v_call: TRBV20-1
d_call: -
j_call: TRBJ1-2
cdr3_length: 14
cdr3_aa: CSAREGIFLYGYTF
cdr3_nt: TGCAGTGCTAGAGAGGGCATCTTCCTCTATGGCTACACCTTC

clone_size: -
v_call: TRBV19
d_call: -
j_call: TRBJ1-1
cdr3_length: 15
cdr3_aa: CASSTQTVPNTEAFF
cdr3_nt: TGTGCCAGTAGTACCCAGACAGTTCCGAACACTGAAGCTTTCTTT

clone_size: many
v_call: TRBV15
d_call: TRBD2
j_call: TRBJ2-5
cdr3_length: 16
cdr3_aa: CATSRARAGGQEAQYF
cdr3_nt: TGTGCCACCAGCAGAGCCCGAGCGGGGGGCCAAGAGGCCCAGTACTTC

clone_size: -
v_call: TRBV24-1
d_call: -
j_call: TRBJ1-5
cdr3_length: 13
cdr3_aa: CATSVGSNQPQHF
cdr3_nt: TGTGCCACCAGTGTAGGGAGCAATCAGCCCCAGCATTTT

clone_size: -
v_call: TRBV7-9
d_call: -
j_call: TRBJ1-2
cdr3_length: 13
cdr3_aa: CASSPQGNYGYTF
cdr3_nt: TGTGCCAGCAGCCCGCAGGGGAACTATGGCTACACCTTC

clone_size: once
v_call: TRBV29-1
d_call: TRBD1
j_call: TRBJ2-7
cdr3_length: 13
cdr3_aa: CSVARQGDYEQYF
cdr3_nt: TGCAGCGTTGCACGACAGGGGGACTACGAGCAGTACTTC

clone_size: -
v_call: TRBV2
d_call: TRBD1
j_call: TRBJ2-7
cdr3_length: 13
cdr3_aa: CASRRTGGYEQYF
cdr3_nt: TGTGCCAGCAGACGGACAGGGGGCTACGAGCAGTACTTC